Listed below are T cell receptor beta chains from one sample, sequenced in a study of shared clonotypes between healthy human individuals. Data came from immunoSEQ multiplex PCR; TCRdb stores just in-frame clones and leaves some out. The table shows under 600,000 clones, with over 75% occurring only once. Sequencing was performed on PBMCs. The receptors derive from a woman aged 40 to 55 in good health. Some clones in this sample may be carry-over from other donors' samples. The CDR3 runs from the conserved cysteine through the conserved F or W. A D gene is named only where the DNA matches it firmly. Some rows have no size entry. The others give once, few or many, or a class for an expanded clone.

abundance: -
d_gene: -
j_gene: TRBJ2-6
v_gene: TRBV30
CDR3aa: CAGVTVLSGANVLTF
CDR3nt: TGTGCCGGGGTGACCGTTCTCTCTGGGGCCAACGTCCTGACTTTC

abundance: -
d_gene: -
j_gene: TRBJ2-2
v_gene: TRBV28
CDR3aa: CASSLFAGELFF
CDR3nt: TGTGCCAGCAGTTTGTTTGCCGGGGAGCTGTTTTTT

abundance: many
d_gene: -
j_gene: TRBJ2-3
v_gene: TRBV18
CDR3aa: CASSPPSTDTQYF
CDR3nt: TGTGCCAGCTCACCACCGAGCACAGATACGCAGTATTTT

abundance: -
d_gene: -
j_gene: TRBJ2-7
v_gene: TRBV25-1
CDR3aa: CASSVSASSYEQYF
CDR3nt: TGTGCCAGCAGTGTCAGTGCGAGCTCCTACGAGCAGTACTTC

abundance: once
d_gene: -
j_gene: TRBJ1-2
v_gene: TRBV7-9
CDR3aa: CASSLQGVPWGYTF
CDR3nt: TGTGCCAGCAGCTTACAGGGAGTCCCCTGGGGCTACACCTTC

abundance: -
d_gene: TRBD1
j_gene: TRBJ1-6
v_gene: TRBV7-8
CDR3aa: CASSPGRDRGQRSPLHF
CDR3nt: TGTGCCAGCAGCCCGGGGAGGGACAGGGGGCAGAGATCACCCCTCCACTTT

abundance: once
d_gene: TRBD1
j_gene: TRBJ2-1
v_gene: TRBV10-3
CDR3aa: CAISESTPGQGVDEQFF
CDR3nt: TGTGCCATCAGTGAGTCGACCCCGGGACAGGGGGTCGATGAGCAGTTCTTC

abundance: -
d_gene: -
j_gene: TRBJ1-2
v_gene: TRBV18
CDR3aa: CASSSGQTNYGYTF
CDR3nt: TGTGCCAGCTCATCAGGACAGACTAACTATGGCTACACCTTC

abundance: once
d_gene: -
j_gene: TRBJ2-1
v_gene: TRBV2
CDR3aa: CASSGGVQFF
CDR3nt: TGTGCCAGCAGTGGTGGGGTGCAGTTCTTC

abundance: -
d_gene: TRBD1
j_gene: TRBJ1-3
v_gene: TRBV9
CDR3aa: CASSLRGVSGNTIYF
CDR3nt: TGTGCCAGCAGCCTCAGGGGGGTCTCTGGAAACACCATATATTTT

abundance: -
d_gene: -
j_gene: TRBJ2-1
v_gene: TRBV15
CDR3aa: CATSSYQGINEQFF
CDR3nt: TGTGCCACCAGCAGTTATCAGGGGATCAATGAGCAGTTCTTC

abundance: -
d_gene: TRBD2
j_gene: TRBJ2-2
v_gene: TRBV6-6
CDR3aa: CASARLAGGGTGELFF
CDR3nt: TGTGCCAGCGCAAGACTAGCGGGAGGCGGGACCGGGGAGCTGTTTTTT

abundance: -
d_gene: -
j_gene: TRBJ2-3
v_gene: TRBV7-9
CDR3aa: CASSSLMDTQYF
CDR3nt: TGTGCCAGCAGCTCACTGATGGATACGCAGTATTTT